This TCR beta chain was profiled in a study of blood T cell repertoires in COVID-19. In the authors' workflow: Quantification of nucleated cells was approximated via reference gene primer amplification. Using immunoSEQ multiplex PCR, the repertoire was profiled, and TCRdb retains in-frame clones only, with some absent. Clone size and the V and J calls come from that table; the DNA yielded D and trimming. The sample contains about half a million clones, about 88% of which appear only once. The CDR3 spans 13 residues. In germline, CDR1 is MNHEY, CDR2 SVGEGT. The junction had 4 bases not matched to a gene; V was cut back by 4 bases and J by 10 bases.

The chain is built from TRBV6-2 or TRBV6-3 and TRBJ1-6, with TRBD1 matching 7 bases. The sample comprised peripheral blood. This clonotype originated in a man in his late teens or twenties with COVID-19, enrolled during active disease. In DNA, the CDR3 is TGTGCCAGCAGTTGGACACAGGGGTCACCCCTCCACTTT. This gives the protein CASSWTQGSPLHF.